Listed below are T cell receptor beta chains from one sample, sequenced in a study of cytomegalovirus exposure and HLA in healthy donors. The method was immunoSEQ multiplex PCR; TCRdb's version includes in-frame clones alone and lacks a portion of them. Among some 180,000 clones, less than 90% were seen once, and the ten largest hold under 1.5%. Sequenced: PBMCs. The receptors stem from a girl under 18 in good health and CMV-seropositive. Both conserved end residues are trimmed from each CDR3.

v_call cdr3_length cdr3_aa
TRBV10-3 12 AISETDRVYEQY
TRBV2 14 ASRVTSGRGTDTQY
TRBV15 12 ATSRDTGGRPQH
TRBV7-9 11 ASSEGSGDEQF
TRBV6-6 9 ASRWDTKAF
TRBV5-1 13 ASSSGTGIVDTQY
TRBV28 16 ASSSTPTSGSPTDTQY
TRBV2 13 ASSPDRLNNQPQH
TRBV4-1 11 ASSQREGETQY
TRBV10-2 14 ASSEWALTENYGYT
TRBV6-5 13 ASSYRDRGSYEQY
TRBV7-2 12 ASSLWSGMEEQY
TRBV15 15 ATHAELAEPRGNEQF
TRBV29-1 12 SVDGGGRDQPQH
TRBV5-1 11 ASSLAGDQPQH
TRBV2 12 ASTPRGTAKGQY
TRBV6-1 13 ASTSGTLSYNEQF
TRBV11-2 16 ASSLTHSNSGHLDTQY
TRBV29-1 10 SVGGGGETQY
TRBV6-5 13 ASSYSGGPNTEAF
TRBV10-3 14 ATLRLAGDRSYEQY
TRBV7-9 10 ASQGLNTEAF
TRBV12-5 15 ASGLVLGQISNQPQH
TRBV6-4 11 ASLTGTTDTQY
TRBV5-1 13 ASSLDSRVAGELF
TRBV18 18 ASSPEKAPPWGGMNTEAF
TRBV4-3 16 ASSPKRAGAEGYNEQF
TRBV18 12 ASSPTPYRETQY